The 22 T cell receptor beta chains in this list originate from one sample, sequenced in a study of T-cell memory formation after mild COVID-19. TCRdb re-derived calls from the 5' RACE reads in MiXCR, one entry per CDR3 protein. The profile shows roughly 100,000 distinct CDR3 sequences, roughly 16% of them singletons. Sequenced input: PBMCs or a T cell subset sorted from them (not recorded which). These receptors all stem from a man younger than 35 who had mild COVID-19 (a few samples of this study predate the infection). Cell type and time point are not known.

The table lists this clonotype with many counts. This sequence joins TRBV9 and TRBJ2-7; tentative D call: TRBD1 (5 bases). The ends were cut back, 0 bases at V and 7 bases at J, with 8 bases in the middle. Germline CDR1 and CDR2: SGDLS and YYNGEE. The CDR3 runs 12 residues. The CDR3 nucleotides read TGTGCCAGCAGCGTAGGGGCAGGGGAGCAGTACTTC. It yields the protein CASSVGAGEQYF.

The rearrangement joins TRBV7-9 to TRBJ2-1, with a tentative D call TRBD1 (5 bases). CDR3 length: 16 amino acids. Trimming pared 1 base from V and 5 bases from J, leaving 15 bases between. From germline, CDR1 is SEHNR and CDR2 FQNEAQ (reference sequence). The CDR3 sequence: CASSLEAGKIDNEQFF. DNA of the CDR3: TGTGCCAGCAGCTTAGAGGCAGGGAAGATCGACAATGAGCAGTTCTTC.

This chain joins TRBV4-3 and TRBJ2-5; 9 bases agree with TRBD2. V was clipped by 0 bases and J by 2 bases; unmatched bases: 7. There are 17 residues in the CDR3. Germline CDR1 and CDR2: LGHNA and YSLEER. In DNA form, the CDR3 reads TGCGCCAGCAGCCAAGATCCAGCGGGGGGTGGACAAGAGACCCAGTACTTC. Residues: CASSQDPAGGGQETQYF.

This clonotype has only a few counts. DNA of the CDR3: TGTGCCAGCAGCGTAGGGGTCTATCAGCCCGCAGATACGCAGTATTTT. As protein: CASSVGVYQPADTQYF. This chain connects TRBV9 to TRBJ2-3; D not resolved. From germline, CDR1 is SGDLS and CDR2 YYNGEE. This CDR3 has 16 amino acids. V shed 0 bases and J shed 4 bases, with 15 bases lying between them.

At least ten counts were recorded for this clonotype. V usage is TRBV6-2 or TRBV6-3 and J usage is TRBJ2-1; D unresolved. The CDR3 length is 11 residues. With 2 bases removed from V and 6 bases from J, the gap between germline ends came to 2 bases. Germline V lookup: CDR1 MNHEY, CDR2 SVGEGT. This CDR3 is CASSYTNEQFF. Here the CDR3 DNA reads TGTGCCAGCAGTTACACCAATGAGCAGTTCTTC.

This clonotype showed up many times. The V gene is TRBV4-3, the J gene TRBJ2-5, with D possibly being TRBD1 or TRBD2 (5 bases each). The ends were cut back, 0 bases at V and 9 bases at J, with 29 bases in the middle. The CDR3 loop spans 19 amino acids. Germline-derived CDR1 and CDR2 are LGHNA and YSLEER. CDR3 sequence (DNA): TGCGCCAGCAGCCAAGACCCTCCGGGACCGAGGTCTTTCACCGGGTCCCAGTACTTC. Its protein product is CASSQDPPGPRSFTGSQYF.

The rearrangement joins TRBV7-9 to TRBJ2-3, with D unresolved. Germline CDR1 SEHNR, CDR2 FQNEAQ (reference sequence). The CDR3 consists of 14 residues. V lost 5 bases, J lost 0 bases, and 9 bases lay in between. The CDR3 DNA sequence: TGTGCCAGCAGCCCGAGTCCTAGCACAGATACGCAGTATTTT. Amino acid sequence: CASSPSPSTDTQYF. The entire variable domain, with the rest obtained from reference TRBV7-9 and TRBJ2-3, is as follows: DTGVSQNPRHKITKRGQNVTFRCDPISEHNRLYWYRQTLGQGPEFLTYFQNEAQLEKSRLLSDRFSAERPKGSFSTLEIQRTEQGDSAMYLCASSPSPSTDTQYFGPGTRLTVL.

This clonotype has just a few counts. The genes are TRBV27 and TRBJ2-7, with D hard to call. CDR1 is MNHEY and CDR2 is SMNVEV in the germline V gene (reference sequence). Trimming pared 3 bases from V and 4 bases from J, leaving 10 bases between. The CDR3 covers 13 residues. CDR3: CASSFGSLYEQYF. The CDR3, as DNA: TGTGCCAGCAGTTTCGGCAGCCTGTACGAGCAGTACTTC.

This clonotype was detected many times. CDR3 loop: CASSSRGGGRAGELFF. The CDR3 DNA sequence: TGTGCCAGCAGCTCTCGTGGCGGGGGCCGGGCCGGGGAGCTGTTTTTT. The chain recombines TRBV7-9 with TRBJ2-2; weak D call: TRBD2 (7 bases). The CDR3 covers 16 residues. Germline V gene sequence: CDR1 SEHNR, CDR2 FQNEAQ (reference sequence). Trimming left V 4 bases short and J 6 bases short, with 18 bases between.

CDR3: CASSHRDGNTEAFF. The DNA for the CDR3 is TGCGCCAGCAGTCACCGGGACGGGAACACTGAAGCTTTCTTT. The chain is built from TRBV5-1 and TRBJ1-1; TRBD1 might be the D (5 bases). Germline values: CDR1 SGHRS, CDR2 YFSETQ. Between the trimmed V and J ends, which lost 5 bases and 1 base, there was a span of 12 bases. The CDR3 extends over 14 amino acids.

This rearrangement joins TRBV5-6 to TRBJ1-6; 9 bases map to TRBD1. The CDR3 runs 16 residues. V was clipped by 2 bases and J by 7 bases; unmatched bases: 7. CDR1 SGHDT and CDR2 YYEEEE come from the germline V gene. CDR3 region: CASSLYSGTGNSPLHF. The CDR3 region has the DNA TGTGCCAGCAGCTTATACTCCGGGACAGGGAATTCACCCCTCCACTTT.

The table lists this clonotype with a few counts. The chain links TRBV4-3 to TRBJ1-4; TRBD1 agrees at 8 bases. From germline, CDR1 is LGHNA and CDR2 YSLEER. J lost 8 bases, V lost 4 bases, and 12 bases had no gene match. There are 16 residues in the CDR3. In DNA form, the CDR3 reads TGCGCCAGCAGCCTCTCCACCGGGACAGGAGCCGAAAAACTGTTTTTT. Translation: CASSLSTGTGAEKLFF.

This clonotype was seen only a few times. The chain links TRBV19 to TRBJ1-1, with 7 bases fitting TRBD1. CDR3 length: 14 amino acids. J lost 1 base, V lost 5 bases, and 4 bases had no gene match. Germline V gives CDR1 LNHDA, CDR2 SQIVND (reference sequence). CDR3 sequence: CASSLQGQNTEAFF. The DNA for the CDR3 is TGTGCCAGTAGTCTACAGGGGCAGAACACTGAAGCTTTCTTT.

This chain connects TRBV6-2 or TRBV6-3 to TRBJ1-5; D unclear. CDR1 is MNHEY and CDR2 is SVGEGT in the germline V gene. V dropped 0 bases and J dropped 2 bases, with 20 bases sitting between them. The CDR3 totals 19 residues. The CDR3 DNA follows: TGTGCCAGCAGTTACTCGATTCCAGGAGCCGCGACGGGCAATCAGCCCCAGCATTTT. Its translation: CASSYSIPGAATGNQPQHF.

The table lists this clonotype with a few counts. The chain is built from TRBV29-1 and TRBJ2-1, with 7 positions matching TRBD1. Germline CDR1 SQVTM, CDR2 ANQGSEA. After removal of 3 bases from V and 12 bases from J, the junction contained 8 bases not matched to a gene. The CDR3 sequence is 12 residues long. In DNA form, the CDR3 reads TGCAGCGTTGATGGTAGTTGGGACAGGCAGTTCTTC. Translation gives CSVDGSWDRQFF.

This rearrangement joins TRBV20-1 to TRBJ2-7, with no clear D. Germline V lookup: CDR1 DFQATT, CDR2 SNEGSKA (reference sequence). Trimming removed 3 bases at V and 3 bases at J, with 6 bases between. This CDR3 is 11 amino acids long. DNA for the CDR3: TGCAGTGCTAGGGATAGCTACGAGCAGTACGTC. This gives the protein CSARDSYEQYV.

This clonotype was seen only a few times. CDR3 sequence: CASSATSGGDIQYF. The CDR3 DNA reads as TGTGCCAGCAGCGCCACTAGCGGGGGAGACATTCAGTACTTC. The rearrangement uses TRBV7-9 and TRBJ2-4, with 11 bases that match TRBD2. This CDR3 is 14 amino acids long. J was trimmed by 8 bases and V by 5 bases; bases with no gene match: 5. The V gene's germline CDR1 is SEHNR and CDR2 FQNEAQ (reference sequence).

The table lists this clonotype with a few counts. This chain uses TRBV12-3 or TRBV12-4 with TRBJ2-7, with a possible D match to TRBD1 (5 bases). This CDR3 has 13 amino acids. V was cut by 6 bases and J by 6 bases, with 15 bases left in between. The CDR3 reads CASSKTQGGEQYF. CDR3 nucleotides: TGTGCCAGCAGCAAAACCCAGGGTGGCGAGCAGTACTTC.

The chain links TRBV27 to TRBJ2-3; 7 nucleotides line up with TRBD2. The germline V gene has CDR1 MNHEY and CDR2 SMNVEV (reference sequence). V trimming: 4 bases; J trimming: 6 bases; junction bases outside the gene matches: 4. The CDR3 has 13 residues. The CDR3 coding sequence is TGTGCCAGCAGTTACCAGCGGGGCGATACGCAGTATTTT. Its translation: CASSYQRGDTQYF.

In this sample, this clonotype turned up a few times. The chain has TRBV4-1 and TRBJ2-1, with TRBD2 matching 7 bases. Looked up from germline, CDR1 is MGHRA and CDR2 is YSYEKL. The CDR3 runs to 15 residues. Unmatched junction bases numbered 6, after V lost 1 base and J lost 6 bases. CDR3 DNA sequence: TGCGCCAGCAGCCAAGTTCTACTAGCGTCCAATGAGCAGTTCTTC. This encodes CASSQVLLASNEQFF.

This clonotype was seen a handful of times. The V and J genes are TRBV9 and TRBJ2-3; 10 bases are shared with TRBD2. J was trimmed by 1 base and V by 0 bases; bases with no gene match: 14. The CDR3 extends over 20 amino acids. Per germline, CDR1 SGDLS and CDR2 YYNGEE. CDR3 nucleotide sequence: TGTGCCAGCAGCGTAGAGGGTAGCGGGGGGCCCGGCGATCGCACAGATACGCAGTATTTT. Protein sequence: CASSVEGSGGPGDRTDTQYF.

CDR3 amino acids: CASSPGMWVLDQPQHF. The CDR3 DNA follows: TGTGCCAGCAGCCCCGGGATGTGGGTGCTCGATCAGCCCCAGCATTTT. V and J are TRBV6-6 and TRBJ1-5, with no clear D. Trimming took off 6 bases at V and 5 bases at J, with 20 bases between the two ends. The germline gives CDR1 MNHNY, CDR2 SVGAGI (reference sequence). The CDR3 runs to 16 residues.